This TCR beta chain was sequenced during a study of blood T cell repertoires in COVID-19. Assay: immunoSEQ multiplex PCR; the TCRdb copy retains only in-frame clones and omits some. The sample holds about 210,000 clones; roughly nine tenths are singletons and the top ten take 1.5% to 2%. V gave up 2 bases and J gave up 1 base; unmatched junction bases: 11. CDR3 length: 19 amino acids. Germline lookup yields CDR1 SGDLS and CDR2 YYNGEE. The sequencing sample was made of peripheral blood. This sequence was found in a man aged 70-80 years with acute or convalescent COVID-19. The chain links TRBV9 to TRBJ2-1; 11 bases map to TRBD2. The DNA of the CDR3 is TGTGCCAGCAGCGTTGTGACTAGCGGGACGGGGGGGTCCTACAATGAGCAGTTCTTC. This translates into CASSVVTSGTGGSYNEQFF.